The T cell receptor (beta chain) under discussion was sequenced for a study of PD-L1 blockade in urothelial cancer (dated by TCRdb to about 2017). Looking at the study overall: All patients started therapy at some point between 2014 and 2016 and received atezolizumab 1,200 mg intravenously every 3 weeks. About 90% of the 29 patients were males with bladder-origin urothelial cancer, and about 65% of the roughly 29 reported a prior smoking history. Patients had an ECOG performance status of 0 or 1 and had received between 0 and 3 prior chemotherapy regimens. Blood samples were analyzed 3 weeks after the start of treatment (second dose) and 6 weeks after the start of treatment. Blood samples gave median yields of around 150,000 T cells and over 80,000 unique TCRs, along with a median clonality of around 0.08. Somatic, immune and clinical correlates of response to PD-L1 blockade with atezolizumab in urothelial cancer were the focus of an exploratory multi-omic analysis. Pretreatment tumor samples, along with matched peripheral blood serially collected before and after atezolizumab treatment, were subjected to TCR sequencing. Durable clinical benefit was defined as progression-free survival longer than 6 months, and TCR features were also tested against progression-free and overall survival. In the same patients who had TCR sequencing, pretreatment tumors also underwent whole exome sequencing and RNA sequencing. Under ten patients achieved durable clinical benefit and approximately 20 did not. Pretreatment blood TCR-seq was available for twenty-nine patients, at least one posttreatment blood collection was obtained for some 24 patients, and tumor TCR-seq was available for some 24 patients.

The cysteine opens and the phenylalanine closes a CDR3 of 15 amino acids. This entry keeps only the CDR3 DNA: 45 bases, framed from base 1. CDR1 and CDR2 were assigned from the germline V gene as KGHSH and LQKENI. Between the V and J ends, shortened by 1 base and 4 bases respectively, the junction contains 13 bases. In the case of this clone: The antigen it binds to is not known. No base-level quality is on record; no much larger clone is a single base apart.

The meaning of the sample's time point label: peripheral blood 6 weeks after treatment start. A total of about 31 patients with locally advanced or metastatic urothelial carcinoma, treated at Memorial Sloan Kettering on a trial protocol, made up the cohort. Peripheral blood mononuclear cells were collected pretreatment and during treatment, with between 1 and 8 total time points per patient. The Qiagen DNeasy Blood extraction kit was used to purify genomic DNA from total PBMCs and from tumor samples. Collected pretreatment and during treatment, PBMCs were isolated and stored as previously described. Synthetic TCR analog templates were spiked into each PCR so that absolute template abundance could be estimated from read counts. TCRbeta CDR3 regions were amplified from genomic DNA with bias-controlled V and J gene primers using the immunoSEQ assay. Sequencing of rearranged TCRbeta segments was performed at approximately 20X coverage. Processing in the source paper ran as follows. Clustering was used to correct sequencing errors, and CDR3s were annotated against IMGT so that V, D and J genes could be assigned. Downstream analyses used only productive TCRbeta rearrangements, leaving out any out-of-frame or stop-codon sequences. Clonality was computed as one minus Shannon entropy normalized by the log of the number of unique productive sequences. Fisher's exact test with Benjamini-Hochberg correction, using a cutoff of adjusted p below 0.01, was how clones that differed between time points or between blood and tumor were identified. TCRdb took this table from immuneACCESS and kept in-frame rearrangements with V and J called. Such tables lack part of the clones; where checked against another copy, unresolved V genes explain under half of the gap, and the rest is unexplained. Clonal size and the V and J genes are those of that table, whereas D and trimming came from the DNA. The sample table lists around 100,000 clones, about 91% of them with a count of one. The biggest ten clones account for around 4% of the sample.

General conclusions and limits of the study: Because the sample size was small (n of about 27) and many of the analyses were exploratory, the results are meant to be hypothesis-generating. Improved progression-free and overall survival was found to be associated with pretreatment peripheral blood TCR clonality below the median. Among patients with durable benefit, tumor-associated TCR clones showed greater expansion in peripheral blood 3 weeks after treatment started (n of about 21, p = 0.022).

Recombination connected TRBV18 to TRBJ1-1, with no confidently assigned D gene. Here the sequenced sample was PBMCs, taken around atezolizumab (anti-PD-L1) treatment. The clonotype originates from a man in his sixties with urothelial cancer. The CDR3 region: CASSPRVPGSTEAFF. The DNA reads as follows: TGTGCCAGCTCACCACGTGTCCCTGGGAGCACTGAAGCTTTCTTT.